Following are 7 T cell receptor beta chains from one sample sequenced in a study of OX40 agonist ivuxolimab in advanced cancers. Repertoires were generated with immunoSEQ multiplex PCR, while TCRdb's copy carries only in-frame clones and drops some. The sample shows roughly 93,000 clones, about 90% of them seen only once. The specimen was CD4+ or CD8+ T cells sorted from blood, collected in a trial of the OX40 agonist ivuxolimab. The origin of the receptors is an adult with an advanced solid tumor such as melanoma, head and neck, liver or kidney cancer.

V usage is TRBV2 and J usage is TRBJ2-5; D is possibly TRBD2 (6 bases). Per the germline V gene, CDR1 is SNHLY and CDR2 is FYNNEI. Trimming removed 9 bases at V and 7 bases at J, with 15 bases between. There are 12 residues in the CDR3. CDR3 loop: CASRGLFGTQYF. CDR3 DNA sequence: TGTGCCAGTAGGGGACTTTTCGGGACCCAGTACTTC.

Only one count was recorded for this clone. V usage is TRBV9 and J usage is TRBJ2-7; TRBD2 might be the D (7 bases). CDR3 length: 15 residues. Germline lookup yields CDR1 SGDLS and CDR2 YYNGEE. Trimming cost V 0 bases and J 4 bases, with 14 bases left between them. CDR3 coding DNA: TGTGCCAGCAGCGTAGGACGGGGGGCTTCGTACGAGCAGTACTTC. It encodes CASSVGRGASYEQYF.

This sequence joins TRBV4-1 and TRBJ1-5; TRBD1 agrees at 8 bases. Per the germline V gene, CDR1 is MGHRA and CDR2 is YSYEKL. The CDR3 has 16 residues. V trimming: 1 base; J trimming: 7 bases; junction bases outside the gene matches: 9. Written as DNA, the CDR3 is TGCGCCAGCAGCCAAGGGGGGACAGGTAGAGGACAGCCCCAGCATTTT. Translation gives CASSQGGTGRGQPQHF.

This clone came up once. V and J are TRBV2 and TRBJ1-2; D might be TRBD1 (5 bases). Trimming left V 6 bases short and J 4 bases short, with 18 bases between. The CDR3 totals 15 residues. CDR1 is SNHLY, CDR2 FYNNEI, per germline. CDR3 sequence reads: CASSFKSQGPYGYTF. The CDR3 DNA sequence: TGTGCCAGCAGCTTTAAGAGCCAGGGACCCTATGGCTACACCTTC.

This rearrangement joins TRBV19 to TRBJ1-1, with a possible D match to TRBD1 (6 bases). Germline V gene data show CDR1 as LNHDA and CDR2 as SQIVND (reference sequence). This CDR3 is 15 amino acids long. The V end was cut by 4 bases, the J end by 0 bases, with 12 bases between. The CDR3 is CASSTPGALNTEAFF. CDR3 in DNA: TGTGCCAGTAGTACCCCGGGGGCCTTGAACACTGAAGCTTTCTTT.

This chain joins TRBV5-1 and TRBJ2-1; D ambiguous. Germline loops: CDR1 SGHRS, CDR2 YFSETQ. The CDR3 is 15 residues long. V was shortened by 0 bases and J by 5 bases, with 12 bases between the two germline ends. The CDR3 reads CASSLGGSSDNEQFF. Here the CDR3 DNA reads TGCGCCAGCAGCTTGGGTGGGTCATCGGACAATGAGCAGTTCTTC.

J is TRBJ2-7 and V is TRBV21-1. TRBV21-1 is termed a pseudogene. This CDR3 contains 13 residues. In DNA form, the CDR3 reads TGTGCCAGCAGGGGGGTCTCTGCATTCGAGCAGTACTTC. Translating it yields CASRGVSAFEQYF.